This record looks at one T cell receptor (beta chain) sequence and its context. This sample was taken from a study of shared clonotypes between healthy human individuals. Assay: immunoSEQ multiplex PCR; the TCRdb copy retains only in-frame clones and omits some. The sample contains fewer than 400,000 clones, approximately 74% of which appear only once. V dropped 6 bases and J dropped 5 bases, with 24 bases sitting between them. The CDR3 length is 17 residues. Germline V gives CDR1 LNHDA, CDR2 SQIVND (reference sequence). The sequence came from a man aged 30 to 45 in good health. The sequenced sample consisted of memory CD4+ T cells sorted from blood. Indicated subset: CD45RA-negative fraction. The chain couples TRBV19 to TRBJ2-3; D is unresolved. This CDR3 is CASRGPRGPALRDTQYF. CDR3 nucleotides: TGTGCCAGTAGGGGCCCACGTGGGCCGGCCTTGAGAGATACGCAGTATTTT.